Listed below are T cell receptor beta chains from one sample, sequenced in a study of breast tumors, draining lymph nodes, adjacent tissues. TCRdb re-called the multiplex PCR reads through MiXCR, storing one row per CDR3 protein. The sample holds some 31,000 distinct CDR3 sequences, roughly 63% seen once. Material: breast tumor tissue. These receptors came from a female donor with breast cancer. Some clones in this sample may be carry-over from other donors' samples. The CDR3 runs from the conserved cysteine through the conserved F or W. Each record gives: clone size, J gene, V gene, D gene, CDR3 DNA, CDR3 protein. D genes are given only for firm matches. The size of a clone is reported for some rows only, either as once, few or many, or as a class for expanded clones.

-,TRBJ2-1,TRBV19,TRBD2,TGTGCCAGTCGCCCTGGGACTAGCGGGATCAATGAGCAGTTCTTC,CASRPGTSGINEQFF
-,TRBJ2-7,TRBV5-4,-,TGTGCCAGCAGCTTGTCCTCGGGCAACGAGCAGTACTTC,CASSLSSGNEQYF
-,TRBJ1-4,TRBV5-1,-,TGTGCCAGCAGCTTGGTGGGGCAGGAAAAACTGTTTTTT,CASSLVGQEKLFF
-,TRBJ2-1,TRBV7-3,-,TGTGCCAGCAGCCCCAAACCCCTACTAGGTAACAATGAGCAGTTCTTC,CASSPKPLLGNNEQFF
-,TRBJ2-3,TRBV9,TRBD2,TGTGCCAGCAGCGTATTAGCGGGGGCTAGCACAGATACGCAGTATTTT,CASSVLAGASTDTQYF
-,TRBJ1-6,TRBV6-2/TRBV6-3,-,TGTGCCAGCAGTCGGGGACTCCCGGTGGATTCACCCCTCCACTTT,CASSRGLPVDSPLHF
-,TRBJ1-2,TRBV24-1,-,TGTGCCACCAGTGAGAAAGGGGAGTATGGCTACACCTTC,CATSEKGEYGYTF
-,TRBJ2-6,TRBV3-1,-,TGTGCCAGCAGCCAAGGGACAGTCCCTGGGGCCAACGTCCTGACTTTC,CASSQGTVPGANVLTF
-,TRBJ2-7,TRBV5-6,TRBD1,TGTGCCAGCAGCTTGGTTTCAGGACAGGGTATGTACGAGCAGTACTTC,CASSLVSGQGMYEQYF
-,TRBJ2-5,TRBV6-5,TRBD2,TGTGCCAGCAGTTACGGCGGGAGGGCCGGGGAGACCCAGTACTTC,CASSYGGRAGETQYF
-,TRBJ2-1,TRBV7-2,TRBD1,TGTGCCAGCAGCTTGATCGGGACAGGGTCCTACAATGAGCAGTTCTTC,CASSLIGTGSYNEQFF
many,TRBJ2-1,TRBV19,-,TGTGCCGGAAGGGGGGGGCCGGAGAATGAGCAGTTCTTC,CAGRGGPENEQFF
-,TRBJ2-2,TRBV9,-,TGTGCCAGCAGCGTATGGGGGGGCGTAAGTCCCGGGGAGCTGTTTTTT,CASSVWGGVSPGELFF
many,TRBJ2-6,TRBV20-1,-,TGCAGTGCTAGAGATCAGGGAGCAGGGGCCAACGTCCTGACTTTC,CSARDQGAGANVLTF
many,TRBJ2-7,TRBV6-5,TRBD1,TGTGCCAGCAGTCACTCCGGGACAGGGGACGAGCAGTACTTC,CASSHSGTGDEQYF
-,TRBJ2-5,TRBV24-1,TRBD2,TGTGCCACCAGTTATGGGGGGGTAGAGACCCAGTACTTC,CATSYGGVETQYF
medium-sized,TRBJ2-7,TRBV9,TRBD2,TGTGCCAGCAGCCCCCCTAGCGGGACGGTACGGGAGCAGTACTTC,CASSPPSGTVREQYF
-,TRBJ2-2,TRBV9,TRBD2,TGTGCCAGCAGCGTAGCTAGCGGCAACACCGGGGAGCTGTTTTTT,CASSVASGNTGELFF
-,TRBJ2-7,TRBV20-1,-,TGCAGTGCTATAGGTTTGCGGGGAGACTCCTACGAGCAGTACTTC,CSAIGLRGDSYEQYF
-,TRBJ1-5,TRBV20-1,TRBD1,TGCAGTGCTTATTTACAGGGGGGGAATCAGCCCCAGCATTTT,CSAYLQGGNQPQHF
few,TRBJ1-6,TRBV19,TRBD1,TGTGCCAGTAGTACCGGGACAGGGGGATCACCCCTCCACTTT,CASSTGTGGSPLHF
-,TRBJ1-6,TRBV7-2,-,TGTGCCAGCAGCTTACCGGGGACCAATTCACCCCTCCACTTT,CASSLPGTNSPLHF
-,TRBJ2-2,TRBV9,-,TGTGCCAGCAGCGTACAGAACACAGGGAACACCGGGGAGCTGTTTTTT,CASSVQNTGNTGELFF